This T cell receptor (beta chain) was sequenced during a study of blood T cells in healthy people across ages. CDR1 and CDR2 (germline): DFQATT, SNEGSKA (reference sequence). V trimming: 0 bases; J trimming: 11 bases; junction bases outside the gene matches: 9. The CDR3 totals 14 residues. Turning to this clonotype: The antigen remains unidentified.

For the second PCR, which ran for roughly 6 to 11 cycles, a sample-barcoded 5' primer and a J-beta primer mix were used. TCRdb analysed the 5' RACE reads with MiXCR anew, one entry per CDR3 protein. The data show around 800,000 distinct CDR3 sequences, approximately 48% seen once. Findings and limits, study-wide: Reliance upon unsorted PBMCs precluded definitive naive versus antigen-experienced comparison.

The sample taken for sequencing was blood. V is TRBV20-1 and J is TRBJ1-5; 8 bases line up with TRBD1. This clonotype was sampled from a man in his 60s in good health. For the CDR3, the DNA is TGCAGTGCTAGAGATTTCAGGGGGCGCGAAACCCAGCATTTT. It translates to CSARDFRGRETQHF.